This is a list of T cell receptor beta chains from one sample in a study of T cell changes during pregnancy in multiple sclerosis. Some clones are missing from TCRdb's copy, which holds only in-frame ones; the method was immunoSEQ multiplex PCR. There are around 92,000 clones in the sample; 85% to 95% occur only once, and approximately 4.7% lies in the top ten. The sample consisted of peripheral blood, taken in the first trimester of pregnancy. All receptors come from a female donor with multiple sclerosis, enrolled in a pregnancy study. Each CDR3 is given with its conserved first and last residue. The D gene is left open where the match is weak. Rows may omit the clone size; those that give it use once, few, many or a size class.

D gene,CDR3 length,J gene,V gene,clone size,CDR3 protein
NA,15,TRBJ1-5,TRBV18,once,CASSPNPGSNQPQHF
NA,14,TRBJ1-4,TRBV10-2,NA,CASCRGSYNEKLFF
TRBD2,14,TRBJ2-3,TRBV27,NA,CASSFRGGWDTQYF
TRBD2,13,TRBJ2-5,TRBV6-6,once,CASGGGAGGTQYF
NA,18,TRBJ1-1,TRBV15,once,CATSWPNPRTVRDTEAFF
NA,14,TRBJ1-1,TRBV6-5,once,CASSWNQGGTEAFF
NA,15,TRBJ2-7,TRBV5-1,few,CASSRPGAESYEQYF
NA,13,TRBJ1-1,TRBV5-6,NA,CASSLGGNTEAFF
NA,14,TRBJ2-5,TRBV27,NA,CASSLSTTQETQYF
TRBD1,13,TRBJ2-5,TRBV19,NA,CASSAGQGGTQYF
TRBD2,15,TRBJ2-5,TRBV30,NA,CAWSVLAGGPGAQYF
TRBD1,15,TRBJ2-7,TRBV5-1,NA,CASSMTGGGAYEQYF
NA,17,TRBJ2-1,TRBV4-2,NA,CASSQDPAGTMIGEQFF
NA,14,TRBJ2-3,TRBV5-1,NA,CASSLGQETDTQYF
TRBD2,15,TRBJ2-3,TRBV2,NA,CASSESRGEGDTQYF
TRBD1,15,TRBJ1-6,TRBV27,NA,CASSLGTDDNSPLHF
TRBD2,15,TRBJ2-3,TRBV27,NA,CASSSIAGYTDTQYF
TRBD1,14,TRBJ1-5,TRBV16,NA,CASSRDSSNQPQHF
TRBD1,14,TRBJ1-1,TRBV7-9,NA,CASSHYDRGTEAFF
TRBD1,13,TRBJ1-2,TRBV5-1,NA,CASSTQGAHGYTF
NA,13,TRBJ2-1,TRBV5-6,NA,CASSSQSYNEQFF
NA,17,TRBJ1-6,TRBV12-5,NA,CASGSRTPRRLNSPLHF
TRBD1,16,TRBJ1-2,TRBV5-1,once,CASSLAGTGVDYGYTF
TRBD2,14,TRBJ2-2,TRBV4-2,NA,CASGMGLGGGELFF
TRBD1,15,TRBJ2-1,TRBV6-4,NA,CASSGYRGPYNEQFF
NA,15,TRBJ2-3,TRBV6-5,NA,CAIKLAGAAADTQYF
NA,16,TRBJ2-7,TRBV7-3,NA,CASSPYRVALPDEQYF
NA,13,TRBJ2-7,TRBV6-5,NA,CASSYSTGSEQYF
NA,17,TRBJ2-3,TRBV5-8,NA,CASSLGTSRGRADTQYF
TRBD2,16,TRBJ2-1,TRBV10-3,NA,CAISEGFGGAYNEQFF
NA,16,TRBJ2-3,TRBV5-8,NA,CASSPDSQRGTDTQYF
NA,13,TRBJ1-5,TRBV6-5,NA,CASRQGVSQPQHF
TRBD1,16,TRBJ1-1,TRBV27,NA,CASSPLGVNRGRRAFF
NA,13,TRBJ2-7,TRBV6-1,NA,CASNYRDPYEQYF
TRBD1,16,TRBJ1-1,TRBV9,NA,CASSADKQGRNTEAFF
NA,16,TRBJ1-2,TRBV19,NA,CASSMVLDSANYGYTF
TRBD2,15,TRBJ2-1,TRBV9,NA,CASSVGGTSGNEQFF
NA,12,TRBJ1-2,TRBV9,NA,CASSVSGYGYTF
TRBD2,15,TRBJ2-5,TRBV6-5,NA,CASSSSSGAEGTQYF
TRBD2,15,TRBJ2-7,TRBV4-1,once,CASSQDMGLPYEQYF
NA,15,TRBJ2-7,TRBV4-1,NA,CASSPSFLRAYEQYF
TRBD1,13,TRBJ1-3,TRBV27,NA,CAREQGAGNTIYF
TRBD1,13,TRBJ1-1,TRBV2,few,CAIQDRSLTEAFF
NA,14,TRBJ2-2,TRBV30,few,CACRGVGESGELFF
NA,14,TRBJ1-6,TRBV6-1,NA,CASSGPDRPTPLHF
NA,14,TRBJ2-7,TRBV27,NA,CASSYTNMVSEQYF
NA,13,TRBJ2-7,TRBV4-1,NA,CASSQGPFYEQYF
TRBD1,13,TRBJ1-5,TRBV30,NA,CAYTQGSNQPQHF
NA,16,TRBJ1-5,TRBV5-5,NA,CASSLFSSRVPQPQHF
NA,15,TRBJ1-1,TRBV7-6,NA,CASSLGRDMNTEAFF
NA,16,TRBJ2-2,TRBV2,NA,CASILDAVSNTGELFF
TRBD2,15,TRBJ2-7,TRBV2,once,CASSDKRGESREQYF
NA,13,TRBJ1-2,TRBV29-1,NA,CSVEAPQNYGYTF
NA,13,TRBJ2-4,TRBV6-5,once,CASSLTKGDIQYF
TRBD1,15,TRBJ1-4,TRBV5-8,NA,CASSLQGAGNEKLFF
TRBD1,12,TRBJ1-2,TRBV6-4,NA,CASSPGGAGYTF